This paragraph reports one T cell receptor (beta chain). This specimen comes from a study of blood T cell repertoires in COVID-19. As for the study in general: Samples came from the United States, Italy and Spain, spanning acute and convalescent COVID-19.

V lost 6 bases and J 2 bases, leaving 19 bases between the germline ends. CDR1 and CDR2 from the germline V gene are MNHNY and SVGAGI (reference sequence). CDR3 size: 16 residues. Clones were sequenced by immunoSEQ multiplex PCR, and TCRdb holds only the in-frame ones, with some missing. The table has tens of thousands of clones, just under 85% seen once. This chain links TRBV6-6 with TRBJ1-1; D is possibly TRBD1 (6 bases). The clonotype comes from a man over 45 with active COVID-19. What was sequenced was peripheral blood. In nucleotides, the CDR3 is TGTGCCAGCAGCCCCAAACCGACAGGCGGAAACACTGAAGCTTTCTTT. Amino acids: CASSPKPTGGNTEAFF.